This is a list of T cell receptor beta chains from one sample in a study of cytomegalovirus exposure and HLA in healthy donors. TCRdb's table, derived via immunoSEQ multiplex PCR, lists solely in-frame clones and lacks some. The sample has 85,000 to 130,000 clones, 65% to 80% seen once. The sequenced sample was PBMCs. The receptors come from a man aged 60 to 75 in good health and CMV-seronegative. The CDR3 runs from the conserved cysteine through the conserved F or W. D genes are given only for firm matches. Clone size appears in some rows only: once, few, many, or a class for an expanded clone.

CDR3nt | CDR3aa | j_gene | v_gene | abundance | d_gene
TGCGCCAGCAGCTTAATCCCGGGACTAGCGGGCTCAGGAGATACGCAGTATTTT | CASSLIPGLAGSGDTQYF | TRBJ2-3 | TRBV5-1 | few | TRBD2
TGTGCCAGCAGGTGGGGACTAGCCGCCGGGGAGCTGTTTTTT | CASRWGLAAGELFF | TRBJ2-2 | TRBV5-6 | - | TRBD2
TGTGCCAGCAACAGGGGTGGCACTGAAGCTTTCTTT | CASNRGGTEAFF | TRBJ1-1 | TRBV28 | - | TRBD1
TGCGCCAGCAGCCAAGATGAGCTGACAGATACGCAGTATTTT | CASSQDELTDTQYF | TRBJ2-3 | TRBV4-1 | - | -
TGTGCCAGCAGTTACTCCTGGGACAGTGGAAACACCATATATTTT | CASSYSWDSGNTIYF | TRBJ1-3 | TRBV6-5 | - | TRBD1
TGTGCCAGCTCAAAATACAGTGACGCGGGGTACGGGGAGCTGTTTTTT | CASSKYSDAGYGELFF | TRBJ2-2 | TRBV18 | - | -
TGCGCCAGCAGCTTCCGGACTAGCGGAAACACCGGGGAGCTGTTTTTT | CASSFRTSGNTGELFF | TRBJ2-2 | TRBV5-1 | - | TRBD2
TGCGCCAGCAGCTGGGGACCCGGGAGAGGTCAGCCCCAGCATTTT | CASSWGPGRGQPQHF | TRBJ1-5 | TRBV5-1 | - | -
TGTGCCAGCAGCCCCGAGACAGGGGGAGGATCTCCCCAGCATTTT | CASSPETGGGSPQHF | TRBJ1-5 | TRBV2 | - | TRBD1
TGCGCCAGCAGCCGTAAGGACAACTCCGGACAGGGCACATTCTACAATGAGCAGTTCTTC | CASSRKDNSGQGTFYNEQFF | TRBJ2-1 | TRBV4-1 | - | TRBD1
TGTGCCAGCGGGGACAGGGGGCAGTTCTTC | CASGDRGQFF | TRBJ2-1 | TRBV2 | - | TRBD1
TGCGCCAGCAGCCTATTCTACGAGCAGTACTTC | CASSLFYEQYF | TRBJ2-7 | TRBV4-3 | once | -
TGTGCCAGCAGCGTAGATGGCAGCAATCAGCCCCAGCATTTT | CASSVDGSNQPQHF | TRBJ1-5 | TRBV9 | few | -
TGTGCCAGCAGCCAAGACAGGTCGGGCAATCAGCCCCAGCATTTT | CASSQDRSGNQPQHF | TRBJ1-5 | TRBV4-2 | - | -
TGCGCCAGCAGCGCGACAGGGGGTACAGATACGCAGTATTTT | CASSATGGTDTQYF | TRBJ2-3 | TRBV5-1 | - | TRBD1